Each of the 18 T cell receptor beta chains below was sequenced from the same sample in a study of T cell repertoires in ileal Crohn's disease. Surgical specimens yielded lamina propria lymphocytes, which were density-gradient separated and then sorted. Sequencing was performed with immunoSEQ multiplex PCR; in TCRdb, only in-frame clones are kept and a portion is missing. The data contain around 3,700 clones, about 80% of them singletons. The specimen sequenced was CD4+ T cells sorted from the ileum. These receptor sequences come from an adult with Crohn's disease.

The J gene is TRBJ1-2, the V gene TRBV5-1, with TRBD1 matching 11 bases. Trimming took 4 bases from V and 4 from J; bases not matched to a gene: 3. The CDR3 totals 14 residues. Looked up from germline, CDR1 is SGHRS and CDR2 is YFSETQ. Here the CDR3 reads CASSPGTGGYGYTF. The CDR3 DNA is TGCGCCAGCAGCCCGGGGACAGGGGGCTATGGCTACACCTTC.

Only one count was recorded for this clone. The gene calls are TRBV6-5 and TRBJ1-1; D ambiguous. V dropped 7 bases and J dropped 4 bases, with 7 bases sitting between them. This CDR3 contains 11 residues. Looked up from germline, CDR1 is MNHEY and CDR2 is SVGAGI. The CDR3 nucleotides read TGTGCCAGCACCCGAGGCACTGAAGCTTTCTTT. Encoded protein: CASTRGTEAFF.

The chain links TRBV29-1 to TRBJ2-3, with D perhaps matching TRBD1 (5 bases). CDR1 and CDR2 from the germline V gene are SQVTM and ANQGSEA. This CDR3 is 16 amino acids long. V lost 4 bases, J lost 0 bases, and 17 bases lay in between. The CDR3 DNA reads as TGCAGCGTTGGGGGCAGGGCGGATTCTAGCACAGATACGCAGTATTTT. This codes for CSVGGRADSSTDTQYF.

This chain uses TRBV2 with TRBJ1-1; 11 bases map to TRBD1. After removal of 7 bases from V and 4 bases from J, the junction contained 2 bases not matched to a gene. CDR1 and CDR2 from the germline V gene are SNHLY and FYNNEI. The CDR3 extends over 13 amino acids. In nucleotides, the CDR3 is TGTGCCAGCAAGGGACAGGGGGGCACTGAAGCTTTCTTT. This translates into CASKGQGGTEAFF.

V and J are TRBV29-1 and TRBJ2-4, with 7 bases matching TRBD1. Germline values: CDR1 SQVTM, CDR2 ANQGSEA. This CDR3 region has 19 residues. V trimming: 0 bases; J trimming: 4 bases; junction bases outside the gene matches: 18. CDR3 nucleotide sequence: TGCAGCGTTGAAGAAAGACGGCTAATACCGGGACAGTTTAAAAACATTCAGTACTTC. It encodes CSVEERRLIPGQFKNIQYF.

The genes are TRBV7-9 and TRBJ1-6; a possible D gene is TRBD1 (6 bases). There are 16 residues in the CDR3. V lost 10 bases to trimming and J lost 10 bases, with 26 bases between them. Germline V CDR1 and CDR2: SEHNR, FQNEAQ (reference sequence). Here the CDR3 reads CATEPIAQTGISPLHF. CDR3 sequence (DNA): TGTGCCACCGAACCTATTGCCCAAACAGGGATATCACCCCTCCACTTT.

The rearrangement links TRBV19 to TRBJ1-1; 8 positions match TRBD1. Germline lookup yields CDR1 LNHDA and CDR2 SQIVND (reference sequence). The CDR3 runs 14 residues. With 6 bases clipped from V and 6 bases from J, the junction kept 9 bases outside the gene matches. For the CDR3, the DNA is TGTGCCAGTAGGCATACAGGGGGGCGAGCTGAAGCTTTCTTT. It translates to CASRHTGGRAEAFF.

The chain combines TRBV9 with TRBJ1-4; D gene unclear. V was shortened by 0 bases and J by 7 bases, with 13 bases between the two germline ends. The germline V gene encodes CDR1 SGDLS and CDR2 YYNGEE. The CDR3 consists of 15 residues. The CDR3 sequence: CASSVGEVVGEKLFF. CDR3 DNA: TGTGCCAGCAGCGTAGGAGAAGTCGTCGGTGAAAAACTGTTTTTT.

The gene calls are TRBV19 and TRBJ1-2; TRBD1 aligns across 7 bases. Germline V gene lookup returns CDR1 LNHDA and CDR2 SQIVND (reference sequence). With 7 bases clipped from V and 8 bases from J, the junction kept 13 bases outside the gene matches. The CDR3 extends over 14 amino acids. In DNA form, the CDR3 reads TGTGCCAGTACCCCTGGTAGGGGGCGAACGGGCTACACCTTC. It encodes CASTPGRGRTGYTF.

The chain joins TRBV5-4 to TRBJ2-7; 8 bases are a match to TRBD1. The CDR3 loop spans 18 amino acids. The V and J ends lost 0 bases and 1 base, in that order; junction bases with no gene match: 12. The V gene's germline CDR1 is SGHNT and CDR2 YYREEE (reference sequence). The CDR3 reads CASSLGAGQAGLSYEQYF. In DNA form, the CDR3 reads TGTGCCAGCAGCTTGGGGGCGGGACAGGCCGGCTTATCCTACGAGCAGTACTTC.

The chain links TRBV14 to TRBJ2-5, with D perhaps matching TRBD2 (6 bases). The V end lost 5 bases, the J end lost 4 bases, and 20 bases lay between the germline ends. Germline values: CDR1 SGHDN, CDR2 FVKESK. The CDR3 has 16 amino acids. Here the CDR3 reads CASSFLPPGGGETQYF. The CDR3 nucleotides are TGTGCCAGCAGCTTCCTGCCCCCCGGGGGAGGAGAGACCCAGTACTTC.

The CDR3, as DNA: TGTGCCAGCAGTTTATCGGGCCGGTCTGGCTCCTACGAGCAGTACTTC. This codes for CASSLSGRSGSYEQYF. This chain uses TRBV27 with TRBJ2-7; no clear D gene. Trimming took off 0 bases at V and 0 bases at J, with 12 bases between the two ends. Germline CDR1 MNHEY, CDR2 SMNVEV (reference sequence). The CDR3 runs to 16 residues.

The V gene is TRBV25-1, the J gene TRBJ2-2; 9 bases are shared with TRBD1. The CDR3 consists of 16 residues. Germline CDR1 is MGHDK and CDR2 is SYGVNS. Trimming cost V 5 bases and J 4 bases; bases outside gene matches: 8. CDR3 sequence (DNA): TGTGCCAGCAGTCGACCGGGACAGGGTATCACCGGGGAGCTGTTTTTT. Its translation is CASSRPGQGITGELFF.

The V gene is TRBV6-6, the J gene TRBJ1-2, with unresolved D. Germline CDR1 is MNHNY and CDR2 is SVGAGI (reference sequence). Trimming shortened V by 5 bases and J by 0 bases, and 13 bases separated the two germline ends. The CDR3 spans 15 residues. Here the CDR3 reads CASSRLEGTNYGYTF. The CDR3 DNA is TGTGCCAGCAGTAGACTGGAGGGAACTAACTATGGCTACACCTTC.

The V and J genes are TRBV6-5 and TRBJ1-3; the D gene is possibly TRBD1 (6 bases). This CDR3 is 14 amino acids long. Germline V gene data show CDR1 as MNHEY and CDR2 as SVGAGI. Trimming cost V 6 bases and J 0 bases, with 9 bases left between them. Here the CDR3 DNA reads TGTGCCAGCAGGAGGGGGATCTCTGGAAACACCATATATTTT. Encoded protein: CASRRGISGNTIYF.

This clone was seen only once. The J gene is TRBJ2-7, the V gene TRBV19, with a tentative D call TRBD1 (6 bases). The CDR3 contains 13 residues. V was pared by 5 bases and J by 5 bases, with 13 bases between. Germline-derived CDR1 and CDR2 are LNHDA and SQIVND (reference sequence). CDR3 protein: CASSSGQTDEQYF. CDR3 coding DNA: TGTGCCAGTAGTTCCGGACAGACCGACGAGCAGTACTTC.

About this clone itself: A junction end diverges from the germline sequence, so it may reflect a read error. In the same sample, other DNA sequences code for this CDR3. The chain recombines TRBV2 with TRBJ2-3; a weak D match, TRBD1 (6 bases). CDR3 length equals 16 residues. CDR1 and CDR2 from the germline V gene are SNHLY and FYNNEI. In DNA form, the CDR3 reads TGTGCCAGCAGTGCCGACAGGAGTCTCAGCACAGATACACAGTATTTT. Translation: CASSADRSLSTDTQYF.

This clone was counted between two and nine times. This chain links TRBV10-3 with TRBJ2-3; 9 nucleotides agree with TRBD1. Looked up from germline, CDR1 is ENHRY and CDR2 is SYGVKD. The trim removed 10 bases at V and 5 bases at J, leaving 10 bases unmatched. This CDR3 is built from 14 residues. CDR3 protein: CATTLGDREDTQYF. In DNA, the CDR3 is TGTGCCACTACTCTAGGGGACAGGGAAGATACGCAGTATTTT.